One and the same sample provided the 17 T cell receptor beta chains below, sequenced in a study of CD8+ T cells in alopecia areata. As to treatment: oral pan-JAK inhibitor, 5-10 mg twice daily. Isolated RNA was reverse transcribed into cDNA used as the sequencing template. TCRdb's table, derived via immunoSEQ multiplex PCR, lists solely in-frame clones and lacks some. Seen here are 150,000 to 200,000 clones, under 80% observed once, and the top ten hold roughly 1.3%. The sample consisted of CD4+ T cells sorted from blood, taken at approximately week 50, from a patient treated with tofacitinib. These receptors all stem from a human donor with alopecia areata.

This clone has a handful of counts. The rearrangement joins TRBV5-5 to TRBJ1-2; D ambiguous. The CDR3 consists of 12 residues. Deletions cut 0 bases from V and 8 bases from J, with 8 bases between. Germline lookup yields CDR1 SGHKS and CDR2 YYEKEE (reference sequence). CDR3 DNA sequence: TGTGCCAGCAGCTTGGCGTTCATCGGCTACACCTTC. This codes for CASSLAFIGYTF.

The count of this clone is one. The chain is built from TRBV2 and TRBJ1-2; D not certain. V was pared by 7 bases and J by 1 base, with 13 bases between. This CDR3 comprises 14 residues. Germline V gene data show CDR1 as SNHLY and CDR2 as FYNNEI. CDR3 sequence (DNA): TGTGCCAGCATACTCAGGCCGGGTAACTATGGCTACACCTTC. Translation gives CASILRPGNYGYTF.

V usage is TRBV7-3 and J usage is TRBJ2-3, with 9 nucleotides matching TRBD1. The CDR3 sequence is 15 residues long. Germline lookup yields CDR1 SGHTA and CDR2 FQGTGA. J gave up 3 bases and V 4 bases, and 5 bases lay outside the gene matches. Here the CDR3 DNA reads TGTGCCAGCAGCTCACAGGGGGCGAGGACAGATACGCAGTATTTT. It specifies CASSSQGARTDTQYF.

This clone was counted many times. CDR3 nucleotides: TGTGCCAGCAGCCGGACAGGGGCTAACTATGGCTACACCTTC. Protein: CASSRTGANYGYTF. The chain joins TRBV6-6 to TRBJ1-2, with 9 nucleotides matching TRBD1. The CDR3 has 14 residues. After removal of 6 bases from V and 0 bases from J, the junction contained 2 bases not matched to a gene. The V gene's germline CDR1 is MNHNY and CDR2 SVGAGI (reference sequence).

The V and J genes are TRBV7-2 and TRBJ2-7, with D uncertain. CDR1 is SGHTA, CDR2 FQGNSA, per germline. V lost 3 bases and J lost 0, with 9 bases in between. CDR3 length equals 14 residues. CDR3 nucleotides: TGTGCCAGCAGCTTCAAGGGCAGCTCCTACGAGCAGTACTTC. It encodes CASSFKGSSYEQYF.

This sequence joins TRBV30 and TRBJ2-7; D gene ambiguous. This CDR3 has 16 residues. V lost 0 bases and J lost 3, with 18 bases in between. Germline loops: CDR1 GTSNPN, CDR2 SVGIG (reference sequence). The CDR3 is CAWSVESGRSNYEQYF. Written as DNA, the CDR3 is TGTGCCTGGAGTGTAGAGTCGGGCAGGTCGAACTACGAGCAGTACTTC.

The CDR3 loop reads CSVARVWGNEQFF. CDR3 in DNA: TGCAGCGTTGCGAGGGTTTGGGGCAATGAGCAGTTCTTC. This chain links TRBV29-1 with TRBJ2-1; D might be TRBD2 (5 bases). Per germline, CDR1 SQVTM and CDR2 ANQGSEA. The CDR3 loop spans 13 amino acids. Trimming left V 4 bases short and J 6 bases short, with 13 bases between.

This clone was recorded many times. At the DNA level, this CDR3 is encoded by other sequences in the same sample as well. The chain couples TRBV7-6 to TRBJ2-5; possibly TRBD1 for D (5 bases). Germline V lookup: CDR1 SGHVS, CDR2 FNYEAQ. The CDR3 is made up of 14 amino acids. The V end was cut by 1 base, the J end by 4 bases, with 10 bases between. CDR3 coding DNA: TGTGCCAGCAGCTTAGGGGGTAGGGGAGAGACCCAGTACTTC. Encoded protein: CASSLGGRGETQYF. The whole variable domain, filled in from reference TRBV7-6 and TRBJ2-5, reads GAGVSQSPRYKVTKRGQDVALRCDPISGHVSLYWYRQALGQGPEFLTYFNYEAQQDKSGLPNDRFSAERPEGSISTLTIQRTEQRDSAMYRCASSLGGRGETQYFGPGTRLLVL.

CDR3 bases: TGTGCCTCGGCAGGGGGGGAGACCCAGTACTTC. It encodes CASAGGETQYF. V and J are TRBV7-2 and TRBJ2-5; a weak D match, TRBD1 (7 bases). Germline CDR1 is SGHTA and CDR2 is FQGNSA. V dropped 11 bases and J dropped 5 bases, with 12 bases sitting between them. CDR3 length: 11 residues.

The V gene is TRBV23-1, the J gene TRBJ1-2; possible D gene TRBD1, 6 bases. TRBV23-1 is an ORF; its function is uncertain. The CDR3 has 13 residues. The V end was cut by 6 bases, the J end by 8 bases, with 16 bases between. Here the CDR3 reads CASSHRSGAGYTF. The CDR3 DNA is TGCGCCAGCAGCCATCGGTCAGGGGCGGGCTACACCTTC.

The gene calls are TRBV9 and TRBJ1-5; TRBD1 agrees at 10 bases. V was clipped by 3 bases and J by 5 bases; unmatched bases: 8. Per the germline V gene, CDR1 is SGDLS and CDR2 is YYNGEE. The CDR3 consists of 16 residues. DNA of the CDR3: TGTGCCAGCAGCGCAGATCCCGGGACAGGGGATCAGCCCCAGCATTTT. It specifies CASSADPGTGDQPQHF. Full variable domain (missing parts from reference TRBV9 and TRBJ1-5): DSGVTQTPKHLITATGQRVTLRCSPRSGDLSVYWYQQSLDQGLQFLIQYYNGEERAKGNILERFSAQQFPDLHSELNLSSLELGDSALYFCASSADPGTGDQPQHFGDGTRLSIL.

V is TRBV5-1 and J is TRBJ2-2; possibly TRBD1 or TRBD2 for D (5 bases each). Germline CDR1 SGHRS, CDR2 YFSETQ. The CDR3 covers 18 residues. V dropped 1 base and J dropped 0 bases, with 16 bases sitting between them. CDR3 sequence (DNA): TGCGCCAGCAGCTTGTGGGGGTTCGGTACTTCGAACACCGGGGAGCTGTTTTTT. Translating gives CASSLWGFGTSNTGELFF.

The V call is TRBV30, the J call TRBJ2-4; the D call may be TRBD1 or TRBD2 (5 bases each). V was shortened by 0 bases and J by 11 bases, with 20 bases between the two germline ends. The CDR3 spans 15 residues. Germline CDR1 reads GTSNPN; CDR2 reads SVGIG (reference sequence). The CDR3 region has the DNA TGTGCCTGGAGTGTTGGGGGTTCGGGTCAAAGGGTTCAGTACTTC. Amino acid sequence: CAWSVGGSGQRVQYF.

The rearrangement uses TRBV15 and TRBJ2-5, with 10 bases aligning to TRBD2. The junction had 4 bases not matched to a gene; V was cut back by 6 bases and J by 3 bases. Looked up from germline, CDR1 is LNHNV and CDR2 is YYDKDF (reference sequence). The CDR3 totals 14 residues. CDR3 residues: CATSVLAGEETQYF. CDR3 coding DNA: TGTGCCACCAGTGTTCTAGCGGGGGAAGAGACCCAGTACTTC.

This clone was observed a few times. This chain connects TRBV29-1 to TRBJ2-6, with D hard to call. Germline V gene sequence: CDR1 SQVTM, CDR2 ANQGSEA. V was trimmed by 6 bases and J by 0 bases, leaving 6 bases between them. The CDR3 spans 13 residues. In DNA form, the CDR3 reads TGCAGCGTACAGAGCTCTGGGGCCAACGTCCTGACTTTC. It specifies CSVQSSGANVLTF.

This chain uses TRBV6-1 with TRBJ1-5; 7 bases align to TRBD1. This CDR3 spans 13 amino acids. Germline V gene data show CDR1 as MNHNS and CDR2 as SASEGT. V shed 7 bases and J 6 bases; nucleotides not matched to a gene: 6. The CDR3 spells CASKGGTGQPQHF. In DNA form, the CDR3 reads TGTGCCAGCAAAGGGGGCACGGGTCAGCCCCAGCATTTT.

The rearrangement uses TRBV7-2 and TRBJ2-1; TRBD1 might be the D (5 bases). The germline V gene has CDR1 SGHTA and CDR2 FQGNSA. Between the trimmed V and J ends, which lost 1 base and 0 bases, there was a span of 16 bases. CDR3 size: 18 residues. The CDR3 DNA follows: TGTGCCAGCAGCTTAGTAGTTGTGGGGCACCTCTCCTACAATGAGCAGTTCTTC. Amino acids: CASSLVVVGHLSYNEQFF.